A selection of T cell receptor beta chains follows, all from one sample in a study of regulatory T cells in long-lasting Graves disease. TCRdb ran MiXCR on the multiplex PCR reads and lists one entry per CDR3 protein. The sample records around 450,000 distinct CDR3 sequences, 20% to 25% being singletons. Sequencing was performed on peripheral blood mononuclear cells (PBMCs), taken when the disease was refractory, from a patient treated with antithyroid drugs. These TCRs come from a female donor with Graves disease. CDR3s include the opening cysteine and the closing phenylalanine or tryptophan. Size tells how often a clone was seen (once, few, many) or the class of an expanded clone, and some rows leave it out.

v_gene	j_gene	abundance	CDR3aa
TRBV11-2	TRBJ2-6	many	CASSRRTGTGANVLTF
TRBV6-5	TRBJ2-7	many	CASSYSSSGVPYEQYF
TRBV6-2/TRBV6-3	TRBJ2-7	few	CASSYSKREADSYEQYF
TRBV12-3/TRBV12-4	TRBJ1-3	many	CASTGLGTGNTIYF
TRBV19	TRBJ2-3	once	CASSRPDDLTDTQYF
TRBV7-9	TRBJ2-7	few	CASSLAEAGGGEQYF
TRBV2	TRBJ1-2	many	CASSDARGIGYTF
TRBV3-1	TRBJ2-7	few	CASSQRRLAVTYEQYF
TRBV2	TRBJ1-1	NA	CASSVLSLRAFF
TRBV6-1	TRBJ2-7	few	CASRLAGTSYEQYF
TRBV25-1	TRBJ2-7	NA	CASKGSESYEQYF
TRBV6-9	TRBJ2-7	few	CASSYSTGRYGYEQYF
TRBV2	TRBJ1-5	many	CASSEGWQPQHF
TRBV7-2	TRBJ1-3	NA	CASSLGSLGGGNTIYF
TRBV15	TRBJ1-1	many	CATSPPMFTEAFF
TRBV7-9	TRBJ2-3	NA	CASSQATDTQYF
TRBV2	TRBJ2-2	many	CARGKTGELFF
TRBV6-1	TRBJ1-5	few	CASSRWPAGTSLNQPQHF
TRBV7-2	TRBJ1-5	few	CASSLGFENSNQPQHF
TRBV7-8	TRBJ2-7	few	CASSFNPLRVVPQQYF
TRBV4-1	TRBJ1-4	NA	CASSQESPDTTATNEKLFF
TRBV7-9	TRBJ2-5	many	CASSSLAGGFGGETQYF